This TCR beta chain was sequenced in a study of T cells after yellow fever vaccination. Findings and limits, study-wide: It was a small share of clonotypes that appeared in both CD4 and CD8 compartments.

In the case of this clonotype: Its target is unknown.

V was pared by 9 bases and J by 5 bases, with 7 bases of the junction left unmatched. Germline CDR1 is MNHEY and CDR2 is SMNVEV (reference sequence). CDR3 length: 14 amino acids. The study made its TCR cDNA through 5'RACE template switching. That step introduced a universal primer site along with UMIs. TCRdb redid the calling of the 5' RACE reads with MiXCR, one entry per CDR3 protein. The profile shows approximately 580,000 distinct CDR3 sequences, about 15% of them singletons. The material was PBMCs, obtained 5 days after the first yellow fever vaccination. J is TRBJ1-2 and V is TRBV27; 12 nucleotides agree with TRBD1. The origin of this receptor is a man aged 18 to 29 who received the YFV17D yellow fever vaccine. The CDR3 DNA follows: TGTGCCAGTTCCCGGGACAGGGGGCTGTATGGCTACACCTTC. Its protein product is CASSRDRGLYGYTF.